This T cell receptor beta chain was captured in a study of early T cells in non-severe SARS-CoV-2 infection. Study summary: Sequencing of bulk RNA from unsorted whole blood was done, without chain pairing.

The CDR3 consists of 16 residues. From germline, CDR1 is LGHNA and CDR2 YSLEER. V was clipped by 1 base and J by 4 bases, with 16 bases between them. This clonotype was seen at least ten times. Each CDR3 protein is one row after TCRdb ran MiXCR on the 5' RACE reads. The table includes fewer than 65,000 distinct CDR3 sequences, roughly 8.2% detected once. The TCR comes from an adult who was a healthcare worker with PCR-confirmed SARS-CoV-2 infection or an uninfected control (not recorded which). The chain links TRBV4-3 to TRBJ1-1; D remains unclear. This material consisted of whole blood, taken at baseline. The CDR3 reads CASSQGSTGDITEAFF. For the CDR3, the DNA is TGCGCCAGCAGCCAAGGTAGTACGGGAGATATCACTGAAGCTTTCTTT.